The 27 T cell receptor beta chains in this list originate from one sample, sequenced in a study of T cells in Graves' hyperthyroidism and ophthalmopathy. TCR beta CDR3 regions were amplified from RNA. HTBI primers were employed in a first-round RT-PCR of the TCR CDR3. TCRdb reprocessed the multiplex PCR reads with MiXCR, giving one entry per CDR3 protein. The sample consists of about 600,000 distinct CDR3 sequences, more than 13% of them appearing once. The sequenced sample was blood. These receptors all come from a woman between 18 and 29 years old with Graves' ophthalmopathy.

This chain connects TRBV19 to TRBJ1-5, with TRBD1 matching over 8 bases. Trimming cost V 5 bases and J 10 bases; bases outside gene matches: 7. Germline CDR1 reads LNHDA; CDR2 reads SQIVND (reference sequence). The CDR3 has 13 amino acids. This CDR3 is CASSGRTGRPQHF. CDR3 bases: TGTGCCAGTAGTGGACGGACAGGGAGACCCCAGCATTTT.

As concerns this clonotype: This may stem from a read error, because a much larger clone lies one nucleotide away. The chain uses TRBV7-9 and TRBJ1-4, with D tentatively TRBD1 (5 bases). The CDR3 has 15 residues. Germline V gives CDR1 SEHNR, CDR2 FQNEAQ (reference sequence). The CDR3 sequence: CASSSLRGTNGKLFF. The CDR3 DNA sequence: TGTGCCAGCAGCTCCCTTAGGGGAACTAATGGAAAACTGTTTTTT.

The V call is TRBV3-1, the J call TRBJ1-1; the D gene is possibly TRBD1 (5 bases). CDR3 length: 14 residues. Germline V lookup: CDR1 LGHDT, CDR2 YNNKEL (reference sequence). V was shortened by 7 bases and J by 2 bases, with 14 bases between the two germline ends. The CDR3 loop is CASTRGGGNTEAFF. The CDR3 DNA follows: TGTGCCAGCACCCGCGGGGGGGGAAACACTGAAGCTTTCTTT.

The chain couples TRBV19 to TRBJ1-5; no clear D. This CDR3 is 15 amino acids long. V lost 8 bases, J lost 3 bases, and 17 bases lay in between. CDR1 is LNHDA and CDR2 is SQIVND in the germline V gene (reference sequence). The CDR3 sequence is CASSIEGRINQPQHF. The CDR3 coding sequence is TGTGCCAGTTCCATAGAGGGCAGAATCAATCAGCCCCAGCATTTT.

This clonotype was found a few times. The chain employs TRBV4-2 and TRBJ2-3; 8 positions agree with TRBD2. Germline CDR1 LGHNA, CDR2 YNFKEQ. The CDR3 is made up of 18 amino acids. Germline trimming cut 0 bases from V and 5 bases from J; bases unmatched to any gene: 13. The CDR3: CASSQELILGLAGDTQYF. DNA for the CDR3: TGTGCCAGCAGCCAAGAATTGATCTTGGGCCTAGCGGGAGATACGCAGTATTTT.

This clonotype was observed at least ten times. The J gene is TRBJ2-1, the V gene TRBV30; no firm D call. The germline V gene has CDR1 GTSNPN and CDR2 SVGIG (reference sequence). V was cut by 2 bases and J by 9 bases, with 11 bases left in between. The CDR3 contains 12 residues. The CDR3 is CAWSSPPGEQFF. Written as DNA, the CDR3 is TGTGCCTGGAGTTCCCCTCCTGGTGAGCAGTTCTTC.

This clonotype was counted many times. The rearrangement joins TRBV15 to TRBJ1-1; D might be TRBD1 (5 bases). Germline V CDR1 and CDR2: LNHNV, YYDKDF (reference sequence). Trimming removed 3 bases from V and 1 base from J, with 12 bases in between. CDR3 length equals 15 residues. CDR3 coding DNA: TGTGCCACCAGCAGCTCCGGGACGGCGAACACTGAAGCTTTCTTT. It specifies CATSSSGTANTEAFF.

Of note for this clonotype: A much larger clone lies a single base off, so this may be a read error. This chain connects TRBV19 to TRBJ1-2; perhaps TRBD1 as D (5 bases). V shed 5 bases and J shed 3 bases, with 10 bases lying between them. In germline, CDR1 is LNHDA, CDR2 SQIVND (reference sequence). The CDR3 is 13 residues long. The CDR3 sequence is CASSSTDHYGYTF. The CDR3 DNA is TGTGCCAGTAGTTCGACAGACCACTATGGCTACACCTTC. Variable domain in full (rest from reference TRBV19 and TRBJ1-2): DGGITQSPKYLFRKEGQNVTLSCEQNLNHDAMYWYRQDPGQGLRLIYYSQIVNDFQKGDIAEGYSVSREKKESFPLTVTSAQKNPTAFYLCASSSTDHYGYTFGSGTRLTVV.

This clonotype appeared many times. The chain joins TRBV5-1 to TRBJ1-6, with 8 nucleotides matching TRBD1. The germline V gene encodes CDR1 SGHRS and CDR2 YFSETQ. With V trimmed by 4 bases and J by 9 bases, 9 bases remained unmatched. The CDR3 runs to 15 residues. The CDR3 coding sequence is TGCGCCAGCAGCCTGGAACAGGGGGAAAGTTCACCCCTCCACTTT. Its translation: CASSLEQGESSPLHF. The entire variable domain, with the rest obtained from reference TRBV5-1 and TRBJ1-6, is as follows: KAGVTQTPRYLIKTRGQQVTLSCSPISGHRSVSWYQQTPGQGLQFLFEYFSETQRNKGNFPGRFSGRQFSNSRSEMNVSTLELGDSALYLCASSLEQGESSPLHFGNGTRLTVT.

The chain employs TRBV24-1 and TRBJ2-3; 9 bases line up with TRBD2. CDR3 length equals 15 residues. V was clipped by 7 bases and J by 0 bases; unmatched bases: 4. The V gene's germline CDR1 is KGHDR and CDR2 SFDVKD. CDR3 in DNA: TGTGCCACCAGCCTAGCGGGACTTAGCACAGATACGCAGTATTTT. Translation gives CATSLAGLSTDTQYF.

This clonotype was counted only a few times. This may arise from a read error, as a much more abundant clone is one base away. The rearrangement links TRBV3-1 to TRBJ1-1, with TRBD1 identical over 7 bases. The length of the CDR3 is 17 residues. From germline, CDR1 is LGHDT and CDR2 YNNKEL (reference sequence). The CDR3 here is CASSQDPRGARDTGAFF. CDR3 DNA: TGTGCCAGCAGCCAAGATCCCAGGGGGGCACGGGATACTGGAGCTTTCTTT.

This clonotype has at least ten counts. CDR3 residues: CASSLDSNQPQHF. CDR3 sequence (DNA): TGTGCCAGCAGCTTAGACAGCAATCAGCCCCAGCATTTT. The chain carries TRBV7-2 and TRBJ1-5; D not resolved. Germline lookup yields CDR1 SGHTA and CDR2 FQGNSA. This CDR3 is 13 amino acids long. Deletions cut 1 base from V and 1 base from J, with 2 bases between.

This clonotype has a handful of counts. The chain combines TRBV5-8 with TRBJ2-5, with 10 bases identical to TRBD2. Unmatched junction bases numbered 6, after V lost 0 bases and J lost 4 bases. CDR1 and CDR2 (germline): SGHTS, YDEGEE. The CDR3 consists of 16 residues. CDR3 amino acids: CASSLEASGSRETQYF. Here the CDR3 DNA reads TGTGCCAGCAGCTTGGAGGCTAGCGGGAGCAGAGAGACCCAGTACTTC. Using reference TRBV5-8 and TRBJ2-5 for the parts outside the CDR3, the full variable domain is EAGVTQSPTHLIKTRGQQATLRCSPISGHTSVYWYQQALGLGLQFLLWYDEGEERNRGNFPPRFSGRQFPNYSSELNVNALELEDSALYLCASSLEASGSRETQYFGPGTRLLVL.

This clonotype was seen many times. In DNA, the CDR3 is TGTGCCAGCAGCACTACTAGTGAAGACCCAGATACGCAGTATTTT. Translating gives CASSTTSEDPDTQYF. The chain carries TRBV5-7 and TRBJ2-3; TRBD2 is a possible D gene (5 bases). TRBV5-7 belongs to the ORF category, with a function that is uncertain. Deletions cut 4 bases from V and 4 bases from J, with 16 bases between. CDR3 size: 15 residues.

This clonotype was observed many times. J is TRBJ1-1 and V is TRBV18; D gene ambiguous. Germline V CDR1 and CDR2: KGHSH, LQKENI. V was cut by 3 bases and J by 1 base, with 6 bases left in between. This CDR3 comprises 13 residues. Here the CDR3 reads CASSPSENTEAFF. In DNA form, the CDR3 reads TGTGCCAGCTCACCGTCTGAGAACACTGAAGCTTTCTTT.

This clonotype showed up many times. V usage is TRBV12-3 or TRBV12-4 and J usage is TRBJ1-1; weak D call: TRBD1 (6 bases). Trimming took 5 bases from V and 6 from J, leaving 13 bases between them. The CDR3 contains 13 residues. CDR3 nucleotides: TGTGCCAGCAGTCTACAGGGTACGTCTGAAGCTTTCTTT. Residues: CASSLQGTSEAFF.

This clonotype was seen only a few times. A much larger clonotype is one base distant, so this may be a read error. The V call is TRBV27, the J call TRBJ1-5, with D possibly matching TRBD1 (6 bases). The CDR3 consists of 12 residues. Germline V lookup: CDR1 MNHEY, CDR2 SMNVEV (reference sequence). CDR3 amino acids: CASSFIGQPQRF. The CDR3 bases are TGTGCCAGCAGTTTTATCGGACAGCCCCAGCGTTTT.

This clonotype was counted at least ten times. The J gene is TRBJ2-7, the V gene TRBV20-1; the D gene is possibly TRBD1 (7 bases). The germline CDR1 and CDR2 sequences are DFQATT and SNEGSKA (reference sequence). Between the trimmed V and J ends, which lost 3 bases and 1 base, there was a span of 13 bases. The CDR3 sequence is 14 residues long. The CDR3 here is CSASRQGGSYEQYF. As DNA, the CDR3 is TGCAGTGCTAGTCGGCAGGGGGGATCCTACGAGCAGTACTTC.

Of note for this clonotype: A much larger clone sits a single nucleotide away, making a read error possible. The rearrangement joins TRBV15 to TRBJ1-1; TRBD1 might be the D (5 bases). CDR3 length equals 15 residues. Germline V lookup: CDR1 LNHNV, CDR2 YYDKDF (reference sequence). Deletions cut 5 bases from V and 4 bases from J, with 17 bases between. The CDR3 DNA follows: TGTGCCACCAGCGGCGGGGGTGGGGAGCCCACTGAAGCTTTCTTT. Protein: CATSGGGGEPTEAFF.

This chain links TRBV19 with TRBJ2-5, with D perhaps matching TRBD2 (6 bases). CDR1 is LNHDA and CDR2 is SQIVND in the germline V gene (reference sequence). The CDR3 totals 11 residues. Trimming cost V 9 bases and J 14 bases, with 19 bases left between them. The CDR3 region has the DNA TGTGCCAGCGGGGGTCTAGCGAGTAAATACTTC. Translated, it gives CASGGLASKYF.

This clonotype occurred many times. This chain links TRBV12-3 or TRBV12-4 with TRBJ2-2; no definite D call. V lost 3 bases and J 8 bases, leaving 13 bases between the germline ends. This CDR3 comprises 14 residues. CDR3 loop: CASSFSWTTGELFF. DNA for the CDR3: TGTGCCAGCAGTTTTAGTTGGACGACAGGGGAGCTGTTTTTT.

Worth noting for this clonotype: Possible read error: a much larger clone is one base away. The chain uses TRBV27 and TRBJ1-6; D unclear. Germline CDR1 and CDR2: MNHEY and SMNVEV (reference sequence). This CDR3 is built from 14 residues. V lost 2 bases and J lost 11, with 13 bases in between. The CDR3 loop reads CASSLPLGATPLHF. The CDR3 DNA sequence: TGTGCCAGCAGTTTACCCCTGGGAGCTACACCCCTCCACTTT.

V gene TRBV12-3 or TRBV12-4 combines with J gene TRBJ1-2; D not certain. Trimming left V 3 bases short and J 4 bases short, with 9 bases between. This CDR3 contains 13 residues. The CDR3 region is CASSFRRGYGYTF. CDR3 DNA sequence: TGTGCCAGCAGTTTTCGGCGGGGCTATGGCTACACCTTC.

This clonotype was seen many times. This chain links TRBV14 with TRBJ2-5, with no clear D. Germline loops: CDR1 SGHDN, CDR2 FVKESK. CDR3 length: 11 amino acids. With 5 bases removed from V and 7 bases from J, the gap between germline ends came to 8 bases. CDR3 loop: CASSASRTQYF. CDR3 bases: TGTGCCAGCAGCGCTTCCAGGACCCAGTACTTC.

This clonotype was seen more than once but under ten times. The DNA of the CDR3 is TGTGCCAGCAGCCCCCCCGGGACAGTTAACTATGGCTACACCTTC. Translated, it gives CASSPPGTVNYGYTF. The V and J genes are TRBV5-4 and TRBJ1-2, with 7 bases lining up with TRBD1. The CDR3 has 15 residues. Germline-derived CDR1 and CDR2 are SGHNT and YYREEE (reference sequence). V lost 4 bases, J lost 1 base, and 7 bases stayed unmatched.

The CDR3 DNA follows: TGTGCCAGCAGCGCCGCTCTAGCGGCCTCCGGGGAGCTGTTTTTT. As protein: CASSAALAASGELFF. The chain links TRBV9 to TRBJ2-2; 7 bases are shared with TRBD2. Germline lookup yields CDR1 SGDLS and CDR2 YYNGEE. The CDR3 covers 15 residues. J was trimmed by 6 bases and V by 3 bases; bases with no gene match: 8. Supplemented by reference TRBV9 and TRBJ2-2, the full variable domain reads DSGVTQTPKHLITATGQRVTLRCSPRSGDLSVYWYQQSLDQGLQFLIQYYNGEERAKGNILERFSAQQFPDLHSELNLSSLELGDSALYFCASSAALAASGELFFGEGSRLTVL.

This clonotype occurred many times. The chain combines TRBV12-3 or TRBV12-4 with TRBJ2-3; tentative D call: TRBD2 (5 bases). The CDR3 has 15 amino acids. The V end lost 3 bases, the J end lost 0 bases, and 10 bases lay between the germline ends. CDR3 region: CASSFGETSTDTQYF. In DNA form, the CDR3 reads TGTGCCAGCAGTTTCGGGGAGACTAGCACAGATACGCAGTATTTT.